One T cell receptor beta chain is described in this entry. No antigen is known for it. The CDR3 length is 13 residues. Deletions cut 5 bases from V and 5 bases from J, with 15 bases between. Germline lookup yields CDR1 GTSNPN and CDR2 SVGIG (reference sequence). Time point denoted: blood 4 weeks post-SBRT, at nephrectomy. Treatment noted: 15 Gy SBRT to primary tumor, nephrectomy 4 weeks later. Radiation-treated patients gave blood at baseline, week 2 and week 4. This entry belongs to a study of radiation and T cells in renal cell carcinoma. Study findings and constraints: From baseline, blood top tumor clonotypes peaked at 2 weeks post-radiation.

The repertoire was sequenced with immunoSEQ multiplex PCR; TCRdb's copy has only in-frame clones and lacks some. The sample carries roughly 92,000 clones, 65% to 90% recorded once. This TCR was sampled from a man aged 55-75 years with renal cell carcinoma. Source: blood, taken from a patient whose treatment included radiotherapy and nephrectomy. This chain connects TRBV30 to TRBJ1-1; no clear D. The CDR3 coding sequence is TGTGCCTGGTCCTCCTCTCGAGGAACTGAAGCTTTCTTT. Residues: CAWSSSRGTEAFF. The full variable domain, with the rest looked up from reference TRBV30 and TRBJ1-1, is SQTIHQWPATLVQPVGSPLSLECTVEGTSNPNLYWYRQAAGRGLQLLFYSVGIGQISSEVPQNLSASRPQDRQFILSSKKLLLSDSGFYLCAWSSSRGTEAFFGQGTRLTVV.